Presented here are 25 T cell receptor beta chains from one specimen sequenced in a study of EBV T-cell therapy then PD-1 blockade in nasopharyngeal carcinoma. Treatment described: AdE1-LMPpoly-expanded autologous EBV-specific T-cell therapy followed by anti-PD-1 nivolumab. Their cognate antigens are unknown. Here immunoSEQ multiplex PCR was the method, and the copy in TCRdb shows in-frame clones only, minus some. The table has more than 15,000 clones, over 70% seen once. Material: CD8+ T cells from blood, obtained at day 0 from a patient whose treatment included autologous EBV-specific T cells and nivolumab. The receptors shown here come from a middle-aged man with nasopharyngeal carcinoma.

This clone was recorded once. The chain recombines TRBV6-4 with TRBJ2-1; possibly TRBD1 or TRBD2 for D (5 bases each). Germline CDR1 reads MRHNA; CDR2 reads SNTAGT. Trimming removed 2 bases at V and 0 bases at J, with 8 bases between. This CDR3 is built from 15 residues. In DNA, the CDR3 is TGTGCCAGCAGTGACCGGGACGGCTCCTACAATGAGCAGTTCTTC. Its translation is CASSDRDGSYNEQFF.

J is TRBJ2-6 and V is TRBV10-3, with D uncertain. The V gene lost 2 bases and the J gene lost 2 bases, with 1 base spanning the gap. Germline-derived CDR1 and CDR2 are ENHRY and SYGVKD. This CDR3 comprises 13 residues. CDR3 protein: CAISETGANVLTF. The CDR3 DNA reads TGTGCCATCAGTGAGACTGGGGCCAACGTCCTGACTTTC.

This clone was observed a single time. Other DNA sequences of this sample code for an identical CDR3. V gene TRBV7-9 combines with J gene TRBJ2-7, with unresolved D. The CDR3 length is 11 residues. Trimming stripped 2 bases from V and 3 bases from J, with 2 bases between. From germline, CDR1 is SEHNR and CDR2 FQNEAQ (reference sequence). CDR3 loop: CASSLSYEQYF. CDR3 DNA sequence: TGTGCCAGCAGCTTAAGCTACGAGCAGTACTTC.

This chain's CDR3 is CASSSSGGLNEQFF. As DNA, the CDR3 is TGTGCCAGCTCGAGCAGCGGGGGGCTGAATGAGCAGTTCTTC. The V gene is TRBV5-6, the J gene TRBJ2-1; 9 bases are shared with TRBD2. After removal of 7 bases from V and 7 bases from J, the junction contained 9 bases not matched to a gene. This CDR3 has 14 amino acids. Germline values: CDR1 SGHDT, CDR2 YYEEEE.

This chain joins TRBV6-9 and TRBJ1-1; TRBD1 might be the D (6 bases). CDR1 is MNHGY, CDR2 SVAAGI, per germline. V dropped 6 bases and J dropped 5 bases, with 19 bases sitting between them. This CDR3 spans 15 amino acids. The CDR3 loop is CASSIRARRGTEAFF. CDR3 in DNA: TGTGCCAGCAGCATCCGGGCCCGGAGGGGGACTGAAGCTTTCTTT.

The rearrangement uses TRBV7-6 and TRBJ2-5; D uncertain. Looked up from germline, CDR1 is SGHVS and CDR2 is FNYEAQ. This CDR3 is built from 14 residues. The V end was cut by 1 base, the J end by 2 bases, with 8 bases between. The CDR3 reads CASSLEAEQETQYF. As DNA, the CDR3 is TGTGCCAGCAGCTTAGAGGCGGAGCAAGAGACCCAGTACTTC.

V is TRBV9 and J is TRBJ2-7; D gene unclear. The CDR3 sequence is 13 residues long. Deletions cut 3 bases from V and 0 bases from J, with 7 bases between. The V gene's germline CDR1 is SGDLS and CDR2 YYNGEE. The CDR3 sequence: CASSAASSYEQYF. The CDR3 DNA reads TGTGCCAGCAGCGCGGCCAGCTCCTACGAGCAGTACTTC.

This clone was detected once. V and J are TRBV11-2 and TRBJ2-4; 10 nucleotides agree with TRBD2. This CDR3 is built from 18 residues. V was pared by 5 bases and J by 5 bases, with 15 bases of the junction left unmatched. Germline CDR1 SGHAT, CDR2 FQNNGV. DNA for the CDR3: TGTGCCAGCAGCCCGCCCGGGGGAGCGGGGGGGCCCCAAAACATTCAGTACTTC. This gives the protein CASSPPGGAGGPQNIQYF.

V is TRBV27 and J is TRBJ1-1, with D hard to call. Germline V gene sequence: CDR1 MNHEY, CDR2 SMNVEV (reference sequence). Trimming cost V 2 bases and J 4 bases, with 8 bases left between them. The CDR3 is made up of 13 amino acids. CDR3 DNA: TGTGCCAGCAGTTTAGCCTTGGGCACTGAAGCTTTCTTT. Translating it yields CASSLALGTEAFF.

This rearrangement joins TRBV4-3 to TRBJ1-2, with TRBD1 as a possible D gene (5 bases). The germline CDR1 and CDR2 sequences are LGHNA and YSLEER. CDR3 length: 13 amino acids. Trimming removed 3 bases from V and 4 bases from J, with 9 bases in between. The CDR3 DNA reads TGCGCCAGCAGCCAGACCGGGGGCTATGGCTACACCTTC. Encoded protein: CASSQTGGYGYTF.

This sequence joins TRBV6-4 and TRBJ2-1, with 10 bases identical to TRBD2. V lost 2 bases to trimming and J lost 5 bases; unmatched junction nucleotides: 6. The V gene's germline CDR1 is MRHNA and CDR2 SNTAGT. The CDR3 is 16 residues long. CDR3 in DNA: TGTGCCAGCAGTGACCTTGCTAGCGGGGGCCACAATGAGCAGTTCTTC. Amino acids: CASSDLASGGHNEQFF.

Concerning this clone itself: Sequence at one end of the junction differs from germline and may be a read error. This rearrangement joins TRBV24-1 to TRBJ1-6; D unresolved. Looked up from germline, CDR1 is KGHDR and CDR2 is SFDVKD. This CDR3 has 12 residues. The CDR3: CATTYPRTYGMF. CDR3 nucleotides: TGTGCCACCACTTACCCCAGGACCTATGGTATGTTT.

The chain is built from TRBV27 and TRBJ2-7; 8 positions match TRBD1. The V segment lost 8 bases and the J segment 4 bases; nucleotides outside the gene matches: 4. There are 12 residues in the CDR3. The germline V gene encodes CDR1 MNHEY and CDR2 SMNVEV (reference sequence). Written as DNA, the CDR3 is TGTGCCAGCGGGAACAGGGGGTACGAGCAGTACTTC. Translation gives CASGNRGYEQYF.

The J gene is TRBJ1-2, the V gene TRBV7-9; TRBD1 agrees at 8 bases. CDR1 and CDR2 from the germline V gene are SEHNR and FQNEAQ (reference sequence). J gave up 2 bases and V 5 bases, and 4 bases lay outside the gene matches. This CDR3 contains 14 residues. The chain's CDR3 is CASSRQGPNYGYTF. CDR3 nucleotide sequence: TGTGCCAGCAGCCGACAGGGGCCCAACTATGGCTACACCTTC.

This chain joins TRBV2 and TRBJ2-1, with D tentatively TRBD1 (6 bases). V gave up 4 bases and J gave up 2 bases, with 18 bases separating them. Germline CDR1 and CDR2: SNHLY and FYNNEI. The CDR3 contains 17 residues. The CDR3 sequence is CASSGDLTPGAYNEQFF. The CDR3 DNA reads TGTGCCAGCAGTGGGGACCTGACCCCAGGGGCCTACAATGAGCAGTTCTTC.

The chain recombines TRBV10-3 with TRBJ2-3; 9 nucleotides align to TRBD2. Germline CDR1 and CDR2: ENHRY and SYGVKD. The V and J ends lost 4 bases and 2 bases, in that order; junction bases with no gene match: 4. The CDR3 totals 15 residues. CDR3 loop: CAISVAGDPTDTQYF. The CDR3 bases are TGTGCCATCAGTGTAGCGGGGGACCCCACAGATACGCAGTATTTT.

This clone was observed a single time. CDR3 coding DNA: TGTGCCAGCAGTGACACAGGGTGGAACACTGAAGCTTTCTTT. This gives the protein CASSDTGWNTEAFF. V usage is TRBV6-6 and J usage is TRBJ1-1, with D perhaps TRBD1 (6 bases). Germline lookup yields CDR1 MNHNY and CDR2 SVGAGI (reference sequence). V was trimmed by 5 bases and J by 1 base, leaving 11 bases between them. There are 14 residues in the CDR3.

By frequency in the sample, this clone is large (0.1 to 1%). CDR3 sequence (DNA): TGTGCCAGCAGCCAAGATCCGGGAGCGGGAAACACCATATATTTT. Residues: CASSQDPGAGNTIYF. The rearrangement links TRBV4-2 to TRBJ1-3; the D is unclear. V was trimmed by 0 bases and J by 4 bases, leaving 10 bases between them. Germline loops: CDR1 LGHNA, CDR2 YNFKEQ. This CDR3 spans 15 amino acids.

This clone appeared a few times. The chain joins TRBV7-9 to TRBJ2-1; possibly TRBD1 or TRBD2 for D (5 bases each). The CDR3 loop spans 16 amino acids. Germline V CDR1 and CDR2: SEHNR, FQNEAQ (reference sequence). V lost 5 bases and J 5 bases, leaving 19 bases between the germline ends. CDR3 coding DNA: TGTGCCAGCAGCCTTCCTCCCAAAGGGACCGACAATGAGCAGTTCTTC. Residues: CASSLPPKGTDNEQFF.

This clone turned up a few times. This chain connects TRBV9 to TRBJ2-7; TRBD2 matches 8 bases. Unmatched junction bases numbered 8, after V lost 4 bases and J lost 5 bases. The CDR3 extends over 14 amino acids. The V gene's germline CDR1 is SGDLS and CDR2 YYNGEE. The CDR3 loop reads CASSFSGGPDEQYF. In DNA, the CDR3 is TGTGCCAGCAGCTTCTCGGGGGGGCCAGACGAGCAGTACTTC.

The V and J genes are TRBV30 and TRBJ2-7; weak D call: TRBD1 (5 bases). This CDR3 is built from 14 residues. The germline gives CDR1 GTSNPN, CDR2 SVGIG (reference sequence). Deletions cut 7 bases from V and 4 bases from J, with 20 bases between. CDR3 in amino acids: CASISSGRGYEQYF. DNA for the CDR3: TGTGCCTCTATTTCCTCGGGTAGGGGTTACGAGCAGTACTTC. The variable domain in full, with the rest retrieved from reference TRBV30 and TRBJ2-7, is SQTIHQWPATLVQPVGSPLSLECTVEGTSNPNLYWYRQAAGRGLQLLFYSVGIGQISSEVPQNLSASRPQDRQFILSSKKLLLSDSGFYLCASISSGRGYEQYFGPGTRLTVT.

The chain couples TRBV4-1 to TRBJ2-7; 9 bases match TRBD1. CDR3 length equals 15 residues. Unmatched junction bases numbered 9, after V lost 3 bases and J lost 6 bases. Germline lookup yields CDR1 MGHRA and CDR2 YSYEKL. For the CDR3, the DNA is TGCGCCAGCAGCCAGAGGGGACAGGGAATTCGCGAGCAGTACTTC. Its translation is CASSQRGQGIREQYF.

The chain combines TRBV7-2 with TRBJ2-1; TRBD2 is a possible D gene (6 bases). V was cut by 3 bases and J by 7 bases, with 16 bases left in between. The CDR3 sequence is 15 residues long. Germline CDR1 is SGHTA and CDR2 is FQGNSA. The CDR3 nucleotides read TGTGCCAGCAGCTTCGGGCTAGCGTTAACGAATGAGCAGTTCTTC. Translating gives CASSFGLALTNEQFF.

This rearrangement joins TRBV27 to TRBJ2-7, with 7 bases identical to TRBD1. The germline CDR1 and CDR2 sequences are MNHEY and SMNVEV (reference sequence). The CDR3 length is 13 residues. V gave up 4 bases and J gave up 3 bases; unmatched junction bases: 3. As DNA, the CDR3 is TGTGCCAGCAGTTGGGGACAGCGCTACGAGCAGTACTTC. Its translation is CASSWGQRYEQYF.

This clone appeared a single time. V and J are TRBV14 and TRBJ1-6; D possibly corresponds to TRBD1 (6 bases). There are 16 residues in the CDR3. The V end lost 2 bases, the J end lost 7 bases, and 15 bases lay between the germline ends. Germline-derived CDR1 and CDR2 are SGHDN and FVKESK. The DNA for the CDR3 is TGTGCCAGCAGCCAAACCCAACCGAGGGGGAATTCACCCCTCCACTTT. Translating gives CASSQTQPRGNSPLHF.